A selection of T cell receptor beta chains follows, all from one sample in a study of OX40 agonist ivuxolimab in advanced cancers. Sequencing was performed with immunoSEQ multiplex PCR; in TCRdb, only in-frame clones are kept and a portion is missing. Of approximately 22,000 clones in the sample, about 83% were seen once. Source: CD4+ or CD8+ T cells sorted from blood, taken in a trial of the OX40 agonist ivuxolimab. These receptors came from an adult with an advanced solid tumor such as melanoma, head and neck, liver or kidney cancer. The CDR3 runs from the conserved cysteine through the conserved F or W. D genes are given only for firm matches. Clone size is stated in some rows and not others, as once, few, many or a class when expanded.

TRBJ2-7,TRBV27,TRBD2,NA,CASSPRAGREQYF,TGTGCCAGCAGTCCGCGAGCGGGGAGAGAGCAGTACTTC
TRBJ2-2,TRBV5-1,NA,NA,CASSFSGELFF,TGCGCCAGCAGCTTTTCCGGGGAGCTGTTTTTT
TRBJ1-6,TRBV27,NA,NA,CASSLSGIHNSPLHF,TGTGCCAGCAGTTTATCTGGAATACATAATTCACCCCTCCACTTT
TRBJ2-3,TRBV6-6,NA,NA,CASSYARQATDTQYF,TGTGCCAGCAGTTACGCTCGCCAGGCTACAGATACGCAGTATTTT
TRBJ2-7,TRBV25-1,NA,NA,CASSGLRAEQYF,TGTGCCAGCAGTGGACTAAGGGCCGAGCAGTACTTC
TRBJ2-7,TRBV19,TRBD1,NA,CASSWGQGSYEQYF,TGTGCCAGTAGTTGGGGACAGGGTTCTTACGAGCAGTACTTC
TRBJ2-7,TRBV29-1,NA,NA,CSVEDGADSYEQYF,TGCAGCGTTGAAGACGGAGCAGATTCCTACGAGCAGTACTTC
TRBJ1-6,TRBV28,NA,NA,CASSFPEYSPLHF,TGTGCCAGCAGTTTTCCCGAATATTCACCCCTCCACTTT
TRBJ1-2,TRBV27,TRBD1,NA,CASSPQGQGIGYTF,TGTGCCAGCAGTCCCCAGGGACAGGGAATAGGCTACACCTTC
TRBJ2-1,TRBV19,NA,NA,CASSNPADEQFF,TGTGCCAGTAGCAACCCGGCGGATGAGCAGTTCTTC
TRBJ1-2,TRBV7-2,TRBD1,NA,CASSFEPDRGRNGYGYTF,TGTGCCAGCAGCTTTGAACCTGACAGGGGGCGTAATGGCTATGGCTACACCTTC
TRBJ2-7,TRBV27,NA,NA,CASSPYAAAYEQYF,TGTGCCAGCAGTCCGTACGCGGCCGCCTACGAGCAGTACTTC
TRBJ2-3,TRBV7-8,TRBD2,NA,CASSPLSSGGYTDTQYF,TGTGCCAGCAGCCCCCTTTCTAGCGGGGGTTACACAGATACGCAGTATTTT
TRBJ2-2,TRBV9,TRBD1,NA,CASSGSVGTGDIVGELFF,TGTGCCAGCAGCGGTAGTGTCGGGACAGGGGATATTGTTGGGGAGCTGTTTTTT
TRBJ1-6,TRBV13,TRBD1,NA,CASSLGGQGDSPLHF,TGTGCCAGCAGCCTCGGAGGACAGGGCGATTCACCCCTCCACTTT
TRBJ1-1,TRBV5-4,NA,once,CASSSYVGQNTEAFF,TGTGCCAGCAGCTCCTACGTGGGTCAGAACACTGAAGCTTTCTTT
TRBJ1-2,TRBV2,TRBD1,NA,CASPELRQGRIYGYTF,TGTGCCAGCCCCGAACTAAGACAGGGGCGAATCTATGGCTACACCTTC
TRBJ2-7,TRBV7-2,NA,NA,CASSLVQIEQYF,TGTGCCAGCAGCTTAGTACAGATCGAGCAGTACTTC
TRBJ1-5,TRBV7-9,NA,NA,CASSLDRTNQPQHF,TGTGCCAGCAGCTTAGACAGGACTAATCAGCCCCAGCATTTT
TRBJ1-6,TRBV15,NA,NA,CATSRTRPGSDSPLHF,TGTGCCACCAGCAGAACCCGTCCCGGGTCGGATTCACCCCTCCACTTT
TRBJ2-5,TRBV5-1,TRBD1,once,CASSPWTGEETQYF,TGCGCCAGCAGCCCCTGGACAGGGGAAGAGACCCAGTACTTC
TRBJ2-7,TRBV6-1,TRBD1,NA,CATDRGNEQYF,TGTGCCACAGACAGGGGAAACGAGCAGTACTTC
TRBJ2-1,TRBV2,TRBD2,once,CASRPERGGYNEQFF,TGTGCCAGCAGACCCGAGCGGGGGGGCTACAATGAGCAGTTCTTC
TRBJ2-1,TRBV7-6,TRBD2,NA,CASSFSGGGNYNEQFF,TGTGCCAGCAGCTTCAGCGGGGGGGGGAACTACAATGAGCAGTTCTTC
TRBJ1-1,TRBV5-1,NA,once,CASSFGGLEAFF,TGCGCCAGCAGCTTCGGAGGGTTGGAAGCTTTCTTT
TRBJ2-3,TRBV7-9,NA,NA,CASSLYAPGVLTDTQYF,TGTGCCAGCAGCTTATACGCCCCCGGGGTTCTCACAGATACGCAGTATTTT
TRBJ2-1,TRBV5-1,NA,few,CASSPPAGSEQFF,TGCGCCAGCAGCCCTCCGGCGGGGTCTGAGCAGTTCTTC
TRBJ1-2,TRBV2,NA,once,CASTESRPLPYGYTF,TGTGCCAGCACCGAGAGTCGCCCCCTACCCTATGGCTACACCTTC
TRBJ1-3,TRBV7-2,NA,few,CASSPPGVYGNTIYF,TGTGCCAGCAGCCCACCAGGGGTCTACGGAAACACCATATATTTT
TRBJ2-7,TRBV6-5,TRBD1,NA,CASSSGTEGYRYEQYF,TGTGCCAGCAGTTCCGGGACAGAAGGTTATCGGTACGAGCAGTACTTC
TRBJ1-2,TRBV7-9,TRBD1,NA,CASSLAGQANYGYTF,TGTGCCAGCAGCTTAGCGGGACAGGCCAACTATGGCTACACCTTC
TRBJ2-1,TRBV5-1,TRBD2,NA,CASSLVGGSGDEQFF,TGCGCCAGCAGCTTGGTCGGGGGGTCTGGGGATGAGCAGTTCTTC
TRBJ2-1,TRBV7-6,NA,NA,CASSLTGYNEQFF,TGTGCCAGCAGCTTAACAGGTTACAATGAGCAGTTCTTC
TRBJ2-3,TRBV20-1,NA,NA,CSARAVDTQYF,TGCAGTGCTAGGGCAGTAGATACGCAGTATTTT
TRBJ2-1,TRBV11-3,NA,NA,CASRGDTVNEQFF,TGTGCCAGCAGGGGGGACACCGTCAATGAGCAGTTCTTC
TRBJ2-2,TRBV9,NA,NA,CASSAPRTGHANTGELFF,TGTGCCAGCAGCGCCCCTCGAACGGGACACGCGAACACCGGGGAGCTGTTTTTT
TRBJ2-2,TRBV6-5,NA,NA,CASSTGPGPGELFF,TGTGCCAGCAGTACCGGCCCGGGTCCCGGGGAGCTGTTTTTT
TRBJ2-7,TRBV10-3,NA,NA,CAIRARETSYEQYF,TGTGCCATCAGGGCCAGGGAAACTTCCTACGAGCAGTACTTC
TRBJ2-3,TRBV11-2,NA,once,CASSLVYRGTDTQYF,TGTGCCAGCAGCTTAGTATACAGGGGCACAGATACGCAGTATTTT
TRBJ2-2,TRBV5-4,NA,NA,CASSRGTGELFF,TGTGCCAGCAGCCGGGGGACCGGGGAGCTGTTTTTT
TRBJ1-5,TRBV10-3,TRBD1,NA,CAISERQGGSQPQHF,TGTGCCATCAGTGAGCGACAGGGGGGTTCTCAGCCCCAGCATTTT